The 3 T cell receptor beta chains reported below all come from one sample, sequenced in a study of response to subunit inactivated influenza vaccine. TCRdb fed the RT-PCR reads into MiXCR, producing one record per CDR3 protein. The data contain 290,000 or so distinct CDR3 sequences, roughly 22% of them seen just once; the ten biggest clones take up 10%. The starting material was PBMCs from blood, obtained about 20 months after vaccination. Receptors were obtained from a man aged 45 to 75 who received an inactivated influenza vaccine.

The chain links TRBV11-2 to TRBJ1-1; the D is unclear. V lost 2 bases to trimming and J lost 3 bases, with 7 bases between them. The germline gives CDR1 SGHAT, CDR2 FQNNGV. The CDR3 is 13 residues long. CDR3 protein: CASSLNLYTEAFF. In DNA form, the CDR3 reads TGTGCCAGCAGCTTAAATCTGTACACTGAAGCTTTCTTT.

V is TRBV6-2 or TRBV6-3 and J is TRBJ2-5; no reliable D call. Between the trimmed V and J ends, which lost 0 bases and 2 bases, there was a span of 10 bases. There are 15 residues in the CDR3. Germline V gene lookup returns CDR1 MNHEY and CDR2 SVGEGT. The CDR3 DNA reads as TGTGCCAGCAGTTACTCGACACCTCCGCAAGAGACCCAGTACTTC. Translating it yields CASSYSTPPQETQYF.

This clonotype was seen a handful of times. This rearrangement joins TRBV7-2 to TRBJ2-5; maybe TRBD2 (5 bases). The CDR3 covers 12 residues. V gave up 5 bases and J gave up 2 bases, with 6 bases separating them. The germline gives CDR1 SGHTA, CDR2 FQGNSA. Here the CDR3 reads CASSTRQETQYF. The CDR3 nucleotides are TGTGCCAGCAGCACTAGGCAAGAGACCCAGTACTTC.